This TCR beta chain was obtained from a study of T cells in Graves' hyperthyroidism and ophthalmopathy. Study-level findings and limits: Blood also contained most expanded thyroid clonotypes above 0.001.

About this clonotype itself: Its specificity is not known.

Clinical Activity Scores of at least 3, NOSPECS grades of at least 4 and durations under 3 months characterized ophthalmopathy patients. Patients having uncontrolled infection, another autoimmune disease, pregnancy or lactation were not included. The diagnoses drew upon clinical symptoms, serum thyroxine and TRAb, thyroid ultrasound and orbital computed tomography. From RNA transcripts, TCR beta CDR3 regions were amplified. TCR CDR3 underwent first-round RT-PCR with the HTBI primer set. TCRdb recomputed calls from the multiplex PCR reads with MiXCR, one row per CDR3 protein. The sample lists roughly 240,000 distinct CDR3 sequences; approximately 25% were seen once. The sequence was obtained from a middle-aged woman with Graves' ophthalmopathy. Sequenced: blood.

The CDR3 here is CASSYGESPEAFF. Here the CDR3 DNA reads TGTGCCAGCAGTTACGGGGAGAGCCCTGAAGCTTTCTTT. The rearrangement joins TRBV6-5 to TRBJ1-1; no clear D gene. V lost 2 bases, J lost 6 bases, and 10 bases lay in between. This CDR3 contains 13 residues. Germline V gene lookup returns CDR1 MNHEY and CDR2 SVGAGI.